This T cell receptor (beta chain) was identified during a study of T cells in Graves' hyperthyroidism and ophthalmopathy. The study's findings and limits: Separating ophthalmopathy from stable hyperthyroidism was achieved by a 13 V-J model.

At least ten counts were recorded for this clonotype. Its cognate antigen is unknown. The patients, who ranged from 18 to 65 in age, presented with newly diagnosed hyperthyroidism lasting under 2 months. Any patient presenting with uncontrolled infection, other autoimmune disease, pregnancy or lactation was left out. In making diagnoses, clinical symptoms, serum thyroxine and TRAb, thyroid ultrasound and orbital computed tomography were all used. TCR beta CDR3 sequences were amplified from RNA transcripts. The HTBI primer set was used in a first-round RT-PCR of the TCR CDR3. Via MiXCR, TCRdb re-called the multiplex PCR reads, giving one row per CDR3 protein. The sample carries 280,000 or so distinct CDR3 sequences, less than 30% recorded once. From germline, CDR1 is KGHSH and CDR2 LQKENI. This CDR3 region has 15 residues. The V gene lost 2 bases and the J gene lost 2 bases, with 12 bases spanning the gap.

J is TRBJ1-2 and V is TRBV18, with D hard to call. The clonotype comes from a man in his forties or fifties with Graves' hyperthyroidism that later progressed to Graves' ophthalmopathy. Sequenced sample: blood. The CDR3 nucleotides are TGTGCCAGCTCACCAGCGCAAACTGGAAACTATGGCTACACCTTC. This encodes CASSPAQTGNYGYTF.